A selection of T cell receptor beta chains follows, all from one sample in a study of T-cell reconstitution after alpha-beta-depleted transplantation in children. TCRdb re-derived calls from the PCR reads in MiXCR, one entry per CDR3 protein. The sample yields over 550,000 distinct CDR3 sequences, roughly a tenth seen once. The sequenced sample was PBMCs from the stem cell graft donor, obtained from the stem cell graft. The receptor source for this set is a human donor who donated a stem cell graft to a child with acute myeloid leukemia. Each CDR3 is given with its conserved first and last residue. A D gene is named only where the DNA matches it firmly. Rows may omit the clone size; those that give it use once, few, many or a size class.

V	D	size	J	DNA	CDR3
TRBV6-1	NA	few	TRBJ1-1	TGTGCCAGCACCGATAGACCTATGAACACTGAAACTTTCTTT	CASTDRPMNTETFF
TRBV12-3/TRBV12-4	NA	few	TRBJ1-2	TGTGCCAGCAGTTTGGGGGGTTCCGCTCCCTATGGCTACACCTTC	CASSLGGSAPYGYTF
TRBV20-1	TRBD2	NA	TRBJ2-1	TGCAGTGCTTTCGCTAGCGGGCGAAATGAGCAGTTCTTC	CSAFASGRNEQFF
TRBV24-1	NA	NA	TRBJ2-7	TGTGCCACCAGCCCGGGGCCGACGGGAGAGCAGTACTTC	CATSPGPTGEQYF
TRBV5-5	NA	NA	TRBJ1-3	TGTGCCAGCAGCCGACTGGGGGGGGCTGGAAACACCATATATTTT	CASSRLGGAGNTIYF
TRBV7-3	NA	few	TRBJ1-2	TGTGCCAGCAGCCCCGGGACATCCAACTATGGCTACACCTTC	CASSPGTSNYGYTF
TRBV20-1	TRBD2	NA	TRBJ2-2	TGCAGTGCGGGGGGCCTAGCGGGAGGGGGGCCCGGGGAGCTGTTTTTT	CSAGGLAGGGPGELFF
TRBV18	TRBD2	NA	TRBJ2-3	TGTGCCAGCTCACCACCTATAACCAGCGGGAGGGCCAGAGATACGCAGTATTTT	CASSPPITSGRARDTQYF
TRBV7-2	NA	NA	TRBJ1-4	TGTGCCAGCAGCCTCCAGGGGTGGGCGGGTGAAAAACTGTTTTTT	CASSLQGWAGEKLFF
TRBV7-9	TRBD1	few	TRBJ2-1	TGTGCCAGCAGCTTAGACCCGGGACAGGGTCGAAATGAGCAGTTCTTC	CASSLDPGQGRNEQFF
TRBV2	NA	NA	TRBJ1-1	TGTGCCAGCAGCGCTTACGCGGCTGAAGCTTTCTTT	CASSAYAAEAFF
TRBV10-3	TRBD1	many	TRBJ2-1	TGTGCCATCAGGGGGGACAGCTCCTACAATGAGCAGTTCTTC	CAIRGDSSYNEQFF
TRBV29-1	TRBD1	few	TRBJ2-3	TGCAGCGTCGGACAGGCCTCAGATACGCAGTATTTT	CSVGQASDTQYF
TRBV29-1	NA	few	TRBJ2-3	TGCAGCGTTGAGACGGGAATCACAGATACGCAGTATTTT	CSVETGITDTQYF
TRBV20-1	TRBD2	NA	TRBJ2-2	TGCAGTGCTAGAGATTTGGTAGCGGGGGGTTTAAACACCGGGGAGCTGTTTTTT	CSARDLVAGGLNTGELFF
TRBV29-1	NA	many	TRBJ2-7	TGCAGCGTTGAAGGGGGAGTCGGCTACGAGCAGTACTTC	CSVEGGVGYEQYF
TRBV5-1	TRBD1	NA	TRBJ1-1	TGCGCCAGCAGCTCAGGACAGGGACTACCGGATTTCTTT	CASSSGQGLPDFF
TRBV5-1	TRBD1	few	TRBJ2-7	TGCGCCAGCAGCTCCGGGACAGCGAACTCCTACGAGCAGTACTTC	CASSSGTANSYEQYF
TRBV5-6	NA	NA	TRBJ1-2	TGTGCCAGCAGCTTGGGCAGGGGCGGGGGCTACACCTTC	CASSLGRGGGYTF
TRBV6-5	TRBD2	NA	TRBJ2-1	TGTGCCAGCAGTTCCGCGGGAGACAGATACAATGAGCAGTTCTTC	CASSSAGDRYNEQFF
TRBV12-3/TRBV12-4	NA	many	TRBJ1-5	TGTGCCAGCAGTCTCGAGGGTCAGCCCCAGCATTTT	CASSLEGQPQHF
TRBV27	TRBD1	many	TRBJ2-1	TGTGCCAGCAGTTTAGGGGGACAGTACAATGAGCAGTTCTTC	CASSLGGQYNEQFF
TRBV29-1	TRBD2	NA	TRBJ2-1	TGCAGCGTTGAGGGCGGAGCGGGAGGGGTCTCCAATGAGCAGTTCTTC	CSVEGGAGGVSNEQFF
TRBV10-3	NA	many	TRBJ2-1	TGTGCCATCAGTCTTCAGGGAGATGAGCAGTTCTTC	CAISLQGDEQFF
TRBV7-2	TRBD1	NA	TRBJ2-1	TGTGCCAGCAGTTATGGGACAGGGACCTACAATGAGCAGTTCTTC	CASSYGTGTYNEQFF
TRBV6-2/TRBV6-3	TRBD2	many	TRBJ2-3	TGTGCCAGCAAGTCAGGCGGGAGGTCAACAGATACGCAGTATTTT	CASKSGGRSTDTQYF
TRBV24-1	NA	NA	TRBJ2-1	TGTGCCACCAGTGATAACTGGCGTTACAATGAGCAGTTCTTC	CATSDNWRYNEQFF
TRBV5-1	TRBD2	NA	TRBJ2-1	TGCGCCAGCAGCTCTGCGATACTAGCGGCGGGGGAGCAGTTCTTC	CASSSAILAAGEQFF
TRBV4-2	TRBD2	few	TRBJ2-5	TGTGCCAGCAGCCAAGAGACTAGCGGGATTGAAGGGGAGACCCAGTACTTC	CASSQETSGIEGETQYF
TRBV7-2	NA	many	TRBJ1-6	TGTGCCAGCACCCGGGGGGTTTCACCCCTCCACTTT	CASTRGVSPLHF
TRBV29-1	NA	many	TRBJ1-1	TGCAGCGTGGTACAGGGAAGTAGTACTGAAGCTTTCTTT	CSVVQGSSTEAFF
TRBV6-2/TRBV6-3	TRBD2	few	TRBJ2-7	TGTGCCAGCAAACCGGGAGGTCCCGCAGGCTACGAGCAGTACTTC	CASKPGGPAGYEQYF
TRBV7-8	TRBD2	many	TRBJ2-3	TGTGCCAGCAGCTGGACGAGGGAGGGCCAAGATACGCAGTATTTT	CASSWTREGQDTQYF
TRBV10-3	TRBD1	NA	TRBJ2-7	TGTGCCATCAGTGACGCGGGACAGGGAAGGTACGAGCAGTACTTC	CAISDAGQGRYEQYF
TRBV27	NA	NA	TRBJ2-7	TGTGCCAGCCGAGACACGGGTAGCGCCTACGAGCAGTACTTC	CASRDTGSAYEQYF
TRBV9	NA	NA	TRBJ2-3	TGTGCCAGCAGCGTAGATACGAGCACAGATACGCAGTATTTT	CASSVDTSTDTQYF
TRBV27	NA	few	TRBJ2-3	TGTGCCAGCAGCCTCAAGGGGGGTGCAACGCAGTATTTT	CASSLKGGATQYF
TRBV15	NA	NA	TRBJ2-6	TGTGCCACCAGCCCCCCGGGGGGCAACTCTGGGGCCAACGTCCTGACTTTC	CATSPPGGNSGANVLTF
TRBV29-1	NA	many	TRBJ2-5	TGCAGCGTCTCCATCGGCCAAGAGACCCAGTACTTC	CSVSIGQETQYF
TRBV20-1	TRBD2	many	TRBJ2-5	TGCAGTGCTAGTCCGGGAGGGAGAGTAGAGACCCAGTACTTC	CSASPGGRVETQYF
TRBV20-1	TRBD2	few	TRBJ2-1	TGCAGTGCTAGAGACAGGGACTACGAGCCCTACAATGAGCAGTTCTTC	CSARDRDYEPYNEQFF
TRBV6-1	NA	NA	TRBJ1-2	TGTGCCAGTTCTGGGACTCAACTTGGGGGCTACACCTTC	CASSGTQLGGYTF
TRBV19	NA	once	TRBJ2-1	TGTGCCAGTAGTATAGATACTCGGCAGTTCTTC	CASSIDTRQFF
TRBV20-1	NA	few	TRBJ2-1	TGCAGTGCTAGAGGTCCACGACTACGCTCCTACAATGAGCAGTTCTTC	CSARGPRLRSYNEQFF
TRBV20-1	NA	many	TRBJ2-1	TGCAGTGCCAAGAGCGGACTATCCTACAATGAGCAGTTCTTC	CSAKSGLSYNEQFF
TRBV6-5	NA	many	TRBJ1-1	TGTGCCAGCAGTTATGGCTATAACACTGAAGCTTTCTTT	CASSYGYNTEAFF